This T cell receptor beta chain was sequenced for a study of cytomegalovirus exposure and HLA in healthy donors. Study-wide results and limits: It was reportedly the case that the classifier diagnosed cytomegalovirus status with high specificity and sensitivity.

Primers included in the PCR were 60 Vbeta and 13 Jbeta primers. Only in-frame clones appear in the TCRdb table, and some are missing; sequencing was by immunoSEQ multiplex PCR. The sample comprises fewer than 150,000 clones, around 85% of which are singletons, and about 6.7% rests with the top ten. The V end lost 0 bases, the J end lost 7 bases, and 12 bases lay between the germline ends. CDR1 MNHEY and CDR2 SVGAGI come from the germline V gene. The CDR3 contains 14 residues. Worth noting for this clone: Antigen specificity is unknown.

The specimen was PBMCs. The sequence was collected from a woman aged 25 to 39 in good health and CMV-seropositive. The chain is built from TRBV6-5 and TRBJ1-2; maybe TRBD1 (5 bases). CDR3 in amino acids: CASSYSGRGGGYTF. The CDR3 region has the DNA TGTGCCAGCAGTTACTCGGGAAGGGGAGGTGGCTACACCTTC.